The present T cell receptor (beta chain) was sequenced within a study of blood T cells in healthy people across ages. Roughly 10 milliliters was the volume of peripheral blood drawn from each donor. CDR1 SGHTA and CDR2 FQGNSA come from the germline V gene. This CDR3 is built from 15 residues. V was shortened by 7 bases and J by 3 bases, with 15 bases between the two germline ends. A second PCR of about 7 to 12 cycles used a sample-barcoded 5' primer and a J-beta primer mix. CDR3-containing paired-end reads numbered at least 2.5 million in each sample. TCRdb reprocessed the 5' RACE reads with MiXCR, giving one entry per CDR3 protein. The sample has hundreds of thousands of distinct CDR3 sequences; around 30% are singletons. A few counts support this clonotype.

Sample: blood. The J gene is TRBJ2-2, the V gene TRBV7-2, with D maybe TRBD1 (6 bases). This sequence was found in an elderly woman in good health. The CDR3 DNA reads TGTGCCAGCAAGAAATCAGGGGCCCACACCGGGGAGCTGTTTTTT. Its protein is CASKKSGAHTGELFF.